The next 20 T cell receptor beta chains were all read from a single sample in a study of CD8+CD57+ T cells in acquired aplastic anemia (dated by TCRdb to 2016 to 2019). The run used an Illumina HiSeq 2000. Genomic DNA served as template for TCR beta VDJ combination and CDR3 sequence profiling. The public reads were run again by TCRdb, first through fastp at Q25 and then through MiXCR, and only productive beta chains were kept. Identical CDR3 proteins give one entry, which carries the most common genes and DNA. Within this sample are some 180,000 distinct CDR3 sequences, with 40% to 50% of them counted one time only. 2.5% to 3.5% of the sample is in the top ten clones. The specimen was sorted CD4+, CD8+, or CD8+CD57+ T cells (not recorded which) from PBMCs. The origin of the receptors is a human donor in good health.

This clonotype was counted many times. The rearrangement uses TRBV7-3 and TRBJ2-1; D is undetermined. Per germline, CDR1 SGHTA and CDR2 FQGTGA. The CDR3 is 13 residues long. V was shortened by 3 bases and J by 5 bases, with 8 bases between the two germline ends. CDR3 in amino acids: CASSLDEDNEQFF. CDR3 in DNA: TGTGCCAGCAGCTTGGACGAGGACAATGAGCAGTTCTTC.

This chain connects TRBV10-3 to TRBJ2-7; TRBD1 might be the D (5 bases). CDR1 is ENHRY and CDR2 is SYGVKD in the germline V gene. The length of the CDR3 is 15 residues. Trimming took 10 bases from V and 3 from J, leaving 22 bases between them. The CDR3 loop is CASTQTGQRGYEQYF. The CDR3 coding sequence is TGTGCCAGCACCCAGACCGGGCAAAGGGGCTACGAGCAGTACTTC.

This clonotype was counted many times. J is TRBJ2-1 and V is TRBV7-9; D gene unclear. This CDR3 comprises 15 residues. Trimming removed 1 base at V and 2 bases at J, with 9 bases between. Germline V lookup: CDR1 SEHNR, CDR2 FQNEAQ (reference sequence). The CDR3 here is CASSLGGNPYNEQFF. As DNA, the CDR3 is TGTGCCAGCAGCTTAGGCGGCAATCCCTACAATGAGCAGTTCTTC.

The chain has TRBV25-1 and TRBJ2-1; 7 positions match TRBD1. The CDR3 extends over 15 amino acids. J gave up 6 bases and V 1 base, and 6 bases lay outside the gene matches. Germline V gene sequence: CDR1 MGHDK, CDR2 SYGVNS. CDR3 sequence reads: CASSESGQSSNEQFF. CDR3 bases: TGTGCCAGCAGTGAATCGGGACAGAGCTCCAATGAGCAGTTCTTC.

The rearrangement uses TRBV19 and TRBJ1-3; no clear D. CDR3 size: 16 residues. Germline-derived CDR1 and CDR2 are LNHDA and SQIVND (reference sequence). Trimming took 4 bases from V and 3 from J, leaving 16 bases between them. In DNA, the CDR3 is TGTGCCAGTAGTACCCGGTGGGGAGTCTTTGGAAACACCATATATTTT. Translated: CASSTRWGVFGNTIYF.

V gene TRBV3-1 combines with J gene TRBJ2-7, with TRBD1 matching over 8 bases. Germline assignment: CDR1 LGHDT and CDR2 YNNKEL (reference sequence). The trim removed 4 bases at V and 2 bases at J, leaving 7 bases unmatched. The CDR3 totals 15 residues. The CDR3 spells CASSPQTGVTYEQYF. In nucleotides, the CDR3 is TGTGCCAGCAGCCCACAGACAGGGGTAACCTACGAGCAGTACTTC.

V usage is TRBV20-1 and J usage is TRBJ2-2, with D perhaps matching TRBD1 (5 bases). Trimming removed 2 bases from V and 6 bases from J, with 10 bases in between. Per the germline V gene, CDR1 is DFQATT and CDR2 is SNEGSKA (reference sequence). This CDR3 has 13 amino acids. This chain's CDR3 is CSARRGNSGELFF. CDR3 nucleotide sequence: TGCAGTGCTAGAAGGGGAAACTCCGGGGAGCTGTTTTTT.

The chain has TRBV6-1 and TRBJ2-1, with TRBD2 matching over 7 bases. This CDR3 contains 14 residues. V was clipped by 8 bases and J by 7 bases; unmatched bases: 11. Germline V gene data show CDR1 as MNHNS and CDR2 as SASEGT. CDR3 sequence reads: CASFDSGGRNEQFF. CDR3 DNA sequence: TGTGCCAGCTTCGATTCGGGAGGCCGGAATGAGCAGTTCTTC.

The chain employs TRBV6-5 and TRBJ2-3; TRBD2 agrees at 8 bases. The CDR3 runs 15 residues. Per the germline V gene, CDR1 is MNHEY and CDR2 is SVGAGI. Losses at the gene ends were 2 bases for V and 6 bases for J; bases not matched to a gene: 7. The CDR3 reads CASSYNAGGLDTQYF. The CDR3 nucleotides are TGTGCCAGCAGTTACAACGCGGGGGGCTTGGATACGCAGTATTTT.

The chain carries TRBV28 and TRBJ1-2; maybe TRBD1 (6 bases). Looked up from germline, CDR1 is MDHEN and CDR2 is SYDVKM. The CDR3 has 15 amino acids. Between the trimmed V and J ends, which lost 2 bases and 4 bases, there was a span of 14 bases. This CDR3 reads CASSLRQVRAYGYTF. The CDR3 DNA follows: TGTGCCAGCAGTTTACGACAGGTCCGTGCCTATGGCTACACCTTC.

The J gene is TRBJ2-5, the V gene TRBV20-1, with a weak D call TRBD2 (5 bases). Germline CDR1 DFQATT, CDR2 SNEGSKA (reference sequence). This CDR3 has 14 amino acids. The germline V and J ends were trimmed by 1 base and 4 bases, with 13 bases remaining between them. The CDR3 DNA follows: TGCAGTGCTAGAGGCCTCGGGGTGGGAGAGACCCAGTACTTC. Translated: CSARGLGVGETQYF.

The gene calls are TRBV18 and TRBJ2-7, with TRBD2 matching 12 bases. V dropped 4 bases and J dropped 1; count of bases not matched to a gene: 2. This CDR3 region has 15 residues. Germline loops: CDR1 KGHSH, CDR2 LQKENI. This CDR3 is CASSRTSGASYEQYF. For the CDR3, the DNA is TGTGCCAGCTCACGGACTAGCGGGGCTTCCTACGAGCAGTACTTC.

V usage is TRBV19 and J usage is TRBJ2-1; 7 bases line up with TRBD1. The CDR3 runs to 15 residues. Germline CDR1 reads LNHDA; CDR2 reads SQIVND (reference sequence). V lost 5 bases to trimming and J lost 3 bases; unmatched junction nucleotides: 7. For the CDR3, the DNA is TGTGCCAGTAGTTTCACCAGGGACAGCTACAATGAGCAGTTCTTC. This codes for CASSFTRDSYNEQFF.

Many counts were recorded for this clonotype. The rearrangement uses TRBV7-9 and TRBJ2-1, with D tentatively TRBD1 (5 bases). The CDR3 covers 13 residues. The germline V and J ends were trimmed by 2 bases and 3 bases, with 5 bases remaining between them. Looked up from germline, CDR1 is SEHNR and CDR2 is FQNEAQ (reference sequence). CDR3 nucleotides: TGTGCCAGCAGCTTACAGGGCTACAATGAGCAGTTCTTC. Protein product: CASSLQGYNEQFF.

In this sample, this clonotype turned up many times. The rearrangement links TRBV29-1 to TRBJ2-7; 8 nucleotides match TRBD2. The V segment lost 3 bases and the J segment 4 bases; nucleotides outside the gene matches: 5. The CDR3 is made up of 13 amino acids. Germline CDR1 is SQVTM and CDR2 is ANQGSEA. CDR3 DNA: TGCAGCGTTGACCGGGGGGGAAATTACGAGCAGTACTTC. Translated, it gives CSVDRGGNYEQYF.

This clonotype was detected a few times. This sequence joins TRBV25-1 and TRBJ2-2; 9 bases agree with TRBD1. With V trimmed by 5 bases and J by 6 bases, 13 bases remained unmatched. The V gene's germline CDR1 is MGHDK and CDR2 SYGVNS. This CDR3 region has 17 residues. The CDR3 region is CASSSHPGTGRAGELFF. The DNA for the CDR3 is TGTGCCAGCAGTTCACATCCGGGGACAGGGCGCGCCGGGGAGCTGTTTTTT.

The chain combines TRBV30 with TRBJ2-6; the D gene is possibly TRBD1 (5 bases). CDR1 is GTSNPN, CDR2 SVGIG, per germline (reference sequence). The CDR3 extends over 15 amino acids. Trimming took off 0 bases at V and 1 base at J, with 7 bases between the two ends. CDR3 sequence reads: CAWSVKGSGANVLTF. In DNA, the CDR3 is TGTGCCTGGAGTGTAAAGGGGTCTGGGGCCAACGTCCTGACTTTC.

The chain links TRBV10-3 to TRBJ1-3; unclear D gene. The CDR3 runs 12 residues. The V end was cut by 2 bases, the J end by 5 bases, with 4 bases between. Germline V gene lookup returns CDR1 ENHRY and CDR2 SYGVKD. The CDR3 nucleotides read TGTGCCATCAGTGAGGATCGAAACACCATATATTTT. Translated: CAISEDRNTIYF.

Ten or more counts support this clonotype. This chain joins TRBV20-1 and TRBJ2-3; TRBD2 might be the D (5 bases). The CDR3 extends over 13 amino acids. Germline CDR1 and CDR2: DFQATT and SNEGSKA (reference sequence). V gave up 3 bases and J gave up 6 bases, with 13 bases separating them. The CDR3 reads CSARSPTGDTQYF. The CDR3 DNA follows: TGCAGTGCTAGGTCCCCGACGGGGGATACGCAGTATTTT.

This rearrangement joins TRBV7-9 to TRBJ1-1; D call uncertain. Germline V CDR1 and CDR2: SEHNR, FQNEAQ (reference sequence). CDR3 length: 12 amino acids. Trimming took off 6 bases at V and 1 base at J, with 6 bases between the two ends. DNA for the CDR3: TGTGCCAGCAGTTACGGGAACACTGAAGCTTTCTTT. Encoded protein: CASSYGNTEAFF.